Listed below are T cell receptor beta chains from one sample, sequenced in a study of CD8 T cells in ankylosing spondylitis. TCRdb redid the calling of the 5' RACE reads with MiXCR, one entry per CDR3 protein. The sample lists about 200,000 distinct CDR3 sequences, over 10% occurring once. Sequenced material: blood, either unsorted or a sorted T cell fraction (not recorded which). The receptors originated from a male donor with ankylosing spondylitis or in good health (not recorded which). Each CDR3 is given with its conserved first and last residue. The D gene is left open where the match is weak. Clone size is shown for a subset of rows, as once, few, many or a class of expanded clone.

v_call	d_call	clone_size	j_call	cdr3_aa	cdr3_nt
TRBV9	TRBD1	.	TRBJ2-6	CASSVSGTDPSGANVLTF	TGTGCCAGCAGCGTATCCGGGACAGATCCCTCTGGGGCCAACGTCCTGACTTTC
TRBV5-8	.	once	TRBJ2-1	CASSWPGTYNEQFF	TGTGCCAGCAGCTGGCCAGGGACCTACAATGAGCAGTTCTTC
TRBV27	TRBD1	many	TRBJ2-7	CASSLTDRGEQYF	TGTGCCAGCAGTTTAACGGACAGGGGCGAGCAGTACTTC
TRBV24-1	.	.	TRBJ2-3	CASDYTDTQYF	TGTGCCTCGGACTACACAGATACGCAGTATTTT
TRBV13	.	few	TRBJ2-1	CASSPGVSGFYNEQFF	TGTGCCAGCAGCCCGGGGGTTAGCGGTTTCTACAATGAGCAGTTCTTC
TRBV27	.	few	TRBJ1-2	CASSLSGGTPNYGYTF	TGTGCCAGCAGTTTATCGGGCGGCACCCCAAACTATGGCTACACCTTC
TRBV15	.	few	TRBJ2-1	CATSRVDSLGYEQFF	TGTGCCACCAGCAGAGTGGACAGTCTCGGATATGAGCAGTTCTTC
TRBV5-1	TRBD2	few	TRBJ2-1	CASNRWIAGGDEQFF	TGCGCCAGCAACCGTTGGATAGCGGGGGGTGATGAGCAGTTCTTC
TRBV6-1	TRBD1	.	TRBJ2-7	CASSGRQGASSYEQYF	TGTGCCAGCAGTGGACGACAGGGGGCTAGCTCCTACGAGCAGTACTTC
TRBV9	.	few	TRBJ2-1	CASSVGVDEQFF	TGTGCCAGCAGCGTAGGGGTCGATGAGCAGTTCTTC
TRBV7-9	.	many	TRBJ2-1	CASSLRSYNEQFF	TGTGCCAGCAGCTTAAGGTCCTACAATGAGCAGTTCTTC
TRBV27	.	.	TRBJ1-1	CASSFGLPWEEAFF	TGTGCCAGCAGTTTTGGGCTCCCATGGGAGGAAGCTTTCTTT
TRBV27	.	many	TRBJ2-2	CASSLAGSGTGELFF	TGTGCCAGCAGTTTAGCAGGGAGCGGCACCGGGGAGCTGTTTTTT
TRBV11-2	TRBD2	few	TRBJ2-2	CASRQPGLAGGTSAGELFF	TGTGCCAGCAGACAACCGGGACTAGCGGGGGGAACATCCGCCGGGGAGCTGTTTTTT
TRBV11-2	TRBD1	.	TRBJ1-2	CASSSGTGSYGYTF	TGTGCCAGCAGCTCCGGGACAGGCAGCTATGGCTACACCTTC
TRBV7-9	.	many	TRBJ2-3	CASTRWPDTQYF	TGTGCCAGCACACGCTGGCCAGATACGCAGTATTTT
TRBV4-1	.	few	TRBJ2-3	CASSRQTLRDDTQYF	TGCGCCAGCAGCCGCCAAACCCTAAGGGACGATACGCAGTATTTT
TRBV7-2	.	.	TRBJ2-1	CASSLRPHPNNEQFF	TGTGCCAGCAGCCTACGACCCCACCCCAACAATGAGCAGTTCTTC